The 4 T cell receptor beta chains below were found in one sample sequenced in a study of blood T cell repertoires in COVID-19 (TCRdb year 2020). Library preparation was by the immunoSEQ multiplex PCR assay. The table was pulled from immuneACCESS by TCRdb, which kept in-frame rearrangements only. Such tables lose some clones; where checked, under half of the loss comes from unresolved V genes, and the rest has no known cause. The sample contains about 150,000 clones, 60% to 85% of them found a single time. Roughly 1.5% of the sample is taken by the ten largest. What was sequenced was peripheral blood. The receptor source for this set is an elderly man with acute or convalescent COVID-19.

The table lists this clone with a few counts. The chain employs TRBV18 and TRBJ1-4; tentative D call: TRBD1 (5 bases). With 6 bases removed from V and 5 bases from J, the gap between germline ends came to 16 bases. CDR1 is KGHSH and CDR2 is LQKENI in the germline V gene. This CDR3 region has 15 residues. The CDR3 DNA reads TGTGCCAGCTCCCTGAGGCCAGGGAACAATGAAAAACTGTTTTTT. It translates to CASSLRPGNNEKLFF.

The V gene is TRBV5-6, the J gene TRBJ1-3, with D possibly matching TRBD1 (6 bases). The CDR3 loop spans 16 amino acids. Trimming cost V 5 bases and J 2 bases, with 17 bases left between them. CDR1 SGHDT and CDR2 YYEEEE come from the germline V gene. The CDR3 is CASRPQGNVAGNTIYF. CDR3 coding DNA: TGTGCCAGCAGGCCACAGGGTAACGTAGCTGGAAACACCATATATTTT. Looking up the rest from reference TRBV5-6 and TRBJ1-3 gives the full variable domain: DAGVTQSPTHLIKTRGQQVTLRCSPKSGHDTVSWYQQALGQGPQFIFQYYEEEERQRGNFPDRFSGHQFPNYSSELNVNALLLGDSALYLCASRPQGNVAGNTIYFGEGSWLTVV.

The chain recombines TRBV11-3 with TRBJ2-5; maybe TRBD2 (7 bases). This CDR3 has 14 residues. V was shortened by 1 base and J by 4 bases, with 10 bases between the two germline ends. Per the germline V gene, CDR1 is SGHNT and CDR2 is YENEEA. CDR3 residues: CASSLGGGRETQYF. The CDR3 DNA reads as TGTGCCAGCAGCTTAGGGGGGGGCCGAGAGACCCAGTACTTC.

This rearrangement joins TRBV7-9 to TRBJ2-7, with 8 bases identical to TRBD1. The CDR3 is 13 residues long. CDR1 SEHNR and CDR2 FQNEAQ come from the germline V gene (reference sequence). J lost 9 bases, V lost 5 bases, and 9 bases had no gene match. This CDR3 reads CASSPQDRARQYF. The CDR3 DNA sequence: TGTGCCAGCAGCCCCCAGGACAGGGCAAGGCAGTACTTC.